The T cell receptor (beta chain) described here comes from a study of patients and donors after allogeneic stem cell transplantation. The CDR3 loop spans 15 amino acids. Trimming took off 1 base at V and 8 bases at J, with 12 bases between the two ends. CDR1 WNHNN and CDR2 SYGVQD come from the germline V gene (reference sequence). TCRdb recomputed calls from the RT-PCR reads with MiXCR, one row per CDR3 protein. The sample comprises tens of thousands of distinct CDR3 sequences, 4.5% to 5% of which are singletons, and around 3% rests with the top ten. This clonotype was detected ten times or more. This sequence joins TRBV10-1 and TRBJ1-6; D call uncertain. The specimen sequenced was blood, either unsorted or a sorted T cell fraction (not recorded which). The receptor comes from a human donor who was either an allogeneic HSCT recipient or a stem cell or donor lymphocyte infusion donor (not recorded which). It is not recorded whose cells these are; they may come from a transplant donor. The CDR3 DNA follows: TGCGCCAGCAGTGAGTTGGCAAGTGGGTATTCACCCCTCCACTTT. This codes for CASSELASGYSPLHF.